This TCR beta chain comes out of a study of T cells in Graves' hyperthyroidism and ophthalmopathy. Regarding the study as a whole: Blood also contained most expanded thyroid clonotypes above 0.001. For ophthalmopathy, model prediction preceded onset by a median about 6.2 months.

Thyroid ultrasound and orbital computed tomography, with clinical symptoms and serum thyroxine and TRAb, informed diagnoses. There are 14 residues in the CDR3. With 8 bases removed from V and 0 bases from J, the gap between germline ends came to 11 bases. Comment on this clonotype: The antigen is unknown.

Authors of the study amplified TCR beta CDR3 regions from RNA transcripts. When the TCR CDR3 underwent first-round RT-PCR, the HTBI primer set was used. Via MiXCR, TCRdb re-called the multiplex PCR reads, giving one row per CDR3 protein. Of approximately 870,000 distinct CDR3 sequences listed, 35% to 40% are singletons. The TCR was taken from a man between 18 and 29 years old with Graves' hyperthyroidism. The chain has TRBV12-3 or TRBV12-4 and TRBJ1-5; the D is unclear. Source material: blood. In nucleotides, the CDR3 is TGTGCCAGCTCACCCCAGCATAGCAATCAGCCCCAGCATTTT. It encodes CASSPQHSNQPQHF.